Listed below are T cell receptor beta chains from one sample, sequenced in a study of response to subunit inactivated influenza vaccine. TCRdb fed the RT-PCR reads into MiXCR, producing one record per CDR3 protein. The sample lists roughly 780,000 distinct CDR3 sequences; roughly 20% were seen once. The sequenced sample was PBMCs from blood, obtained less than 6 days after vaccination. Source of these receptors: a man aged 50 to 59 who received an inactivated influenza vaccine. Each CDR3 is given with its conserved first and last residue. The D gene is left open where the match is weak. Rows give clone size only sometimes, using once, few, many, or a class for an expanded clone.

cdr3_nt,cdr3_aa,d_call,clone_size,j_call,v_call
TGCGCCAGCAGCATAACCCCGGATTTAACTACCTACGAGCAGTACTTC,CASSITPDLTTYEQYF,.,.,TRBJ2-7,TRBV5-1
TGCGCCAGCAGTGTCGACAGGGCTCACGAGCAGTACTTC,CASSVDRAHEQYF,TRBD1,few,TRBJ2-7,TRBV10-1
TGCAGTGCTAGCCCCCAGCGGGACAACACCTACAATGAGCAGTTCTTC,CSASPQRDNTYNEQFF,.,.,TRBJ2-1,TRBV20-1
TGTGCCAGCAGCTCCTTCAACACAGGGGACACTGAAGCTTTCTTT,CASSSFNTGDTEAFF,TRBD1,few,TRBJ1-1,TRBV7-8
TGCAGTGCGGGGCGGACAGGGGCTGATGAAAAACTGTTTTTT,CSAGRTGADEKLFF,TRBD1,.,TRBJ1-4,TRBV20-1
TGCGCCAGCAGCCAAGAATCAGGGACAGGGAGACAGACCCAGTACTTC,CASSQESGTGRQTQYF,TRBD1,many,TRBJ2-5,TRBV4-3
TGTGCCAGCAGCCATACACTAGGAGGGGGGGGCAATGAGCAGTTCTTC,CASSHTLGGGGNEQFF,.,.,TRBJ2-1,TRBV7-2
TGTGCCAGCAGTATCCGGGGGGGTGGTAACTATGGCTACACCTTC,CASSIRGGGNYGYTF,.,few,TRBJ1-2,TRBV25-1
TGTGCCGGCAGCGTAGGGAGTCGGGCCTACGAGCAGTACTTC,CAGSVGSRAYEQYF,.,.,TRBJ2-7,TRBV9
TGCGCCAGCAGCCAAGAGGACTTTGGTGGAAACACCATATATTTT,CASSQEDFGGNTIYF,.,few,TRBJ1-3,TRBV4-3
TGCAGTGCTAGAGACCCGGGACAGGGTACCACCGGGGAGCTGTTTTTT,CSARDPGQGTTGELFF,TRBD1,many,TRBJ2-2,TRBV20-1
TGTGCCACCAGTGGTCCCCGGGACACAGGAGGAGATACGCAGTATTTT,CATSGPRDTGGDTQYF,.,few,TRBJ2-3,TRBV24-1
TGCAGTGCTGCCCTCTGGTTTGAGACCCAGTACTTC,CSAALWFETQYF,.,many,TRBJ2-5,TRBV20-1
TGTGCCAGCAGCTCCAGTCGGTGGGGCTGGAATGAGCAGTTCTTC,CASSSSRWGWNEQFF,.,few,TRBJ2-1,TRBV5-8